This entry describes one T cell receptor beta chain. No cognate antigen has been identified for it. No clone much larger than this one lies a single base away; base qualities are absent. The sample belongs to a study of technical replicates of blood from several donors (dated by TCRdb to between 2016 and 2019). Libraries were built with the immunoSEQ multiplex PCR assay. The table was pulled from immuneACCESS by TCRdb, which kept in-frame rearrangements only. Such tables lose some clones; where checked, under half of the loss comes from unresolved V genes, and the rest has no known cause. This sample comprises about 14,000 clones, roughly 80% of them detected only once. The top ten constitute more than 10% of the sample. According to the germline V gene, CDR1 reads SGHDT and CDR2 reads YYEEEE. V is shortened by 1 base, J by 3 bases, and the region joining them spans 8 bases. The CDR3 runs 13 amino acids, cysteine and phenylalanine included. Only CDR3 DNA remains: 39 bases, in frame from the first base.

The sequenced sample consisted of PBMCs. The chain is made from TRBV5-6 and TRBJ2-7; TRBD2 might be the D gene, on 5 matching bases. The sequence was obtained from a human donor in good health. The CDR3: CASSLSSSYEQYF. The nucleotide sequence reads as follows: TGTGCCAGCAGCTTGTCTAGCAGCTACGAGCAGTACTTC.